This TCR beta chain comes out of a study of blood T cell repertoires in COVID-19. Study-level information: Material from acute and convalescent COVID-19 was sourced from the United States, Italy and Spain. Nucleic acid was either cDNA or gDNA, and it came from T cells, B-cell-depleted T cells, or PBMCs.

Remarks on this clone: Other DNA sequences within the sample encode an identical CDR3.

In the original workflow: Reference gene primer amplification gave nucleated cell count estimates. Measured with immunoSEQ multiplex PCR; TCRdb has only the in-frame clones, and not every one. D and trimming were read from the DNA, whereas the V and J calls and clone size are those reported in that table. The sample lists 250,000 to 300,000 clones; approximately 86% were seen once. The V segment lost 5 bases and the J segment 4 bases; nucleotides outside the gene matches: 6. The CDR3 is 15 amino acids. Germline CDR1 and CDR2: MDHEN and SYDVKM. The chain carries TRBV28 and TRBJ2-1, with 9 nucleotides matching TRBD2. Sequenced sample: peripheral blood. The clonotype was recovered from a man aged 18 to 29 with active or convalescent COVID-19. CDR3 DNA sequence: TGTGCCAGCAGTCCCCCCAGCGGGGGGTACAATGAGCAGTTCTTC. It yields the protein CASSPPSGGYNEQFF.